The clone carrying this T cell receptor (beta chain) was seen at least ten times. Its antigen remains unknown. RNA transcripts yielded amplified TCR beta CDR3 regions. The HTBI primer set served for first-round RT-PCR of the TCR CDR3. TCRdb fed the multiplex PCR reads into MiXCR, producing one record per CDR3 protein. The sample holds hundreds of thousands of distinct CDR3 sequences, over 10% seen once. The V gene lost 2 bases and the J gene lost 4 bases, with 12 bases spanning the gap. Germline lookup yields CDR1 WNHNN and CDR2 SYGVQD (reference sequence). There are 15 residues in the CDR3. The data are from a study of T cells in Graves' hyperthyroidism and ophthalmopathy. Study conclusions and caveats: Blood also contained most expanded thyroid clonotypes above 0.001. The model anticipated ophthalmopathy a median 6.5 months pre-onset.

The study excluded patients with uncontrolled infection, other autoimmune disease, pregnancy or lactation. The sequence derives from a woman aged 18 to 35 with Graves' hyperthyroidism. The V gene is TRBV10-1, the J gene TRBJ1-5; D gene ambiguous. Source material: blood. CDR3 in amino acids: CASSETTLWNQPQHF. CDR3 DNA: TGCGCCAGCAGTGAGACGACACTTTGGAATCAGCCCCAGCATTTT.